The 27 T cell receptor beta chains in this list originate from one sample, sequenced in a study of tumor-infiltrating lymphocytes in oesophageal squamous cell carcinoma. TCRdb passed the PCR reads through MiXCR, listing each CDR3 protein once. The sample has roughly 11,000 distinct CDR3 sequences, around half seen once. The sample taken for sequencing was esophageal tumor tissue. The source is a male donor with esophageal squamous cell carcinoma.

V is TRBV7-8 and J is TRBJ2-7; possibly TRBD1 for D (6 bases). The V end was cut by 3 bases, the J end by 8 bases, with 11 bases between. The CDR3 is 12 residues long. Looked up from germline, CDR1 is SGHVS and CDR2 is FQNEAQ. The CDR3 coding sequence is TGTGCCAGCAGCTTGGACAGTCACAAGCAGTACTTC. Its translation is CASSLDSHKQYF.

This CDR3 reads CASSRNPGQGYDEQFF. The CDR3, as DNA: TGTGCCAGCAGCCGGAACCCGGGACAGGGATACGACGAGCAGTTCTTC. V is TRBV7-6 and J is TRBJ1-1; 9 nucleotides line up with TRBD1. The J call is uncertain, as TRBJ2-1 better fits the DNA end. CDR3 size: 16 residues. Per germline, CDR1 SGHVS and CDR2 FNYEAQ.

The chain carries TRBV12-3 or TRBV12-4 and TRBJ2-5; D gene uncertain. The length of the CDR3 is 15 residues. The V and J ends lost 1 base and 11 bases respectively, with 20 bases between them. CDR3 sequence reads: CASSLESKGSTEQYF. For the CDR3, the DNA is TGTGCCAGCAGTTTAGAGTCAAAGGGTAGCACTGAGCAGTACTTC.

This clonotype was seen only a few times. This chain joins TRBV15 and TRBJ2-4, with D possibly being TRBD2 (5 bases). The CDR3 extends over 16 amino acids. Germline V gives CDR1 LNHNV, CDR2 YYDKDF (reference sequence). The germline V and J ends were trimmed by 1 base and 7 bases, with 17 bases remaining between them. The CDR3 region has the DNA TGTGCCACCAGCAGAGGCCGCCTAACGAGGGAGAACATTCAGTACTTC. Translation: CATSRGRLTRENIQYF. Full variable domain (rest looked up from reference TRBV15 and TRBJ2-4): DAMVIQNPRYQVTQFGKPVTLSCSQTLNHNVMYWYQQKSSQAPKLLFHYYDKDFNNEADTPDNFQSRRPNTSFCFLDIRSPGLGDTAMYLCATSRGRLTRENIQYFGAGTRLSVL.

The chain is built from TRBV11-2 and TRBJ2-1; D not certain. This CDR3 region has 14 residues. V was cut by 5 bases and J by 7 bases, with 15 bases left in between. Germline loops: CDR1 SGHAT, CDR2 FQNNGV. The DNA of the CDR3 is TGTGCCAGCAGCCGAGTTCAACGGGTTAATGAGCAGTTCTTC. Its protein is CASSRVQRVNEQFF.

The CDR3: CASRDSDWLYEQYF. DNA for the CDR3: TGTGCCAGCAGGGACAGTGACTGGCTCTACGAGCAGTACTTC. The chain uses TRBV6-1 and TRBJ2-7; D possibly corresponds to TRBD1 (6 bases). This CDR3 spans 14 amino acids. Germline V gives CDR1 MNHNS, CDR2 SASEGT. V was pared by 6 bases and J by 3 bases, with 15 bases between.

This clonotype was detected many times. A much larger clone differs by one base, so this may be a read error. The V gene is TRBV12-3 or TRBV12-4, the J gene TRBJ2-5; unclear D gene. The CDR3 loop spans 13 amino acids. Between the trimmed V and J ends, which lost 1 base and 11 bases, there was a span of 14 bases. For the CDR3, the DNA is TGTGCCAGCAGTTTAGGACTGTTCAATGAGCAGTACTTC. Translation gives CASSLGLFNEQYF.

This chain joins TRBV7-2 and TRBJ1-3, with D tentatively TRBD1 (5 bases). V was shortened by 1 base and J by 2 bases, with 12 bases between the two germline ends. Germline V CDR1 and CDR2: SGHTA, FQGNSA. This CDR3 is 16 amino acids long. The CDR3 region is CASSLVGPDTGNTIYF. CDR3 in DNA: TGTGCCAGCAGCTTAGTAGGCCCGGACACTGGAAACACCATATATTTT. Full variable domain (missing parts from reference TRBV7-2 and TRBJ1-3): GAGVSQSPSNKVTEKGKDVELRCDPISGHTALYWYRQSLGQGLEFLIYFQGNSAPDKSGLPSDRFSAERTGGSVSTLTIQRTQQEDSAVYLCASSLVGPDTGNTIYFGEGSWLTVV.

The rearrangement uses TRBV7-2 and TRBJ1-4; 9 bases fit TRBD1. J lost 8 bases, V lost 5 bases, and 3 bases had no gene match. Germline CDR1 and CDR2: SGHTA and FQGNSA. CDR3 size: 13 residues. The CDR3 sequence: CASSKTGGEKLFF. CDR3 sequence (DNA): TGTGCCAGCAGCAAGACAGGGGGGGAAAAACTGTTTTTT.

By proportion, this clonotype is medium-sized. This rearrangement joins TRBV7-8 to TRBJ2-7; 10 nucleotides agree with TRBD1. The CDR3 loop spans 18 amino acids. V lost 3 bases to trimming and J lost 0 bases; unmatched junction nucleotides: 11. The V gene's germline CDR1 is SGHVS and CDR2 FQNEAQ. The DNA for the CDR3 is TGTGCCAGCAGCTTGGGTGTGGGGGGACAGGGGAGCTCCTACGAGCAGTACTTC. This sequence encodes CASSLGVGGQGSSYEQYF.

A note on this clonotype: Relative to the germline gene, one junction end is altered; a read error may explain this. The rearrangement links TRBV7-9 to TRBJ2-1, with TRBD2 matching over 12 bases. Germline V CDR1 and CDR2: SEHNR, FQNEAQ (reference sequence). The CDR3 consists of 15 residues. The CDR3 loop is CASSLAGGFYNEQFF. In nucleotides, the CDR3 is TGTGCCAGCAGCCTAGCGGGGGGGTTTTACAATGAGCAGTTCTTC. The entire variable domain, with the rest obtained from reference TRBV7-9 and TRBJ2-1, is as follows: DTGVSQNPRHKITKRGQNVTFRCDPISEHNRLYWYRQTLGQGPEFLTYFQNEAQLEKSRLLSDRFSAERPKGSFSTLEIQRTEQGDSAMYLCASSLAGGFYNEQFFGPGTRLTVL.

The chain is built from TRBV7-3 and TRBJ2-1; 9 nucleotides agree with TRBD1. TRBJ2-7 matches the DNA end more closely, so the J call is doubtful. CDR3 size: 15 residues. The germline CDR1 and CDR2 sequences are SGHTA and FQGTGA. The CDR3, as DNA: TGTGCCAGCAGCTCTGGGACAGGGATCTACAATGAGCAGTACTTC. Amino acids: CASSSGTGIYNEQYF.

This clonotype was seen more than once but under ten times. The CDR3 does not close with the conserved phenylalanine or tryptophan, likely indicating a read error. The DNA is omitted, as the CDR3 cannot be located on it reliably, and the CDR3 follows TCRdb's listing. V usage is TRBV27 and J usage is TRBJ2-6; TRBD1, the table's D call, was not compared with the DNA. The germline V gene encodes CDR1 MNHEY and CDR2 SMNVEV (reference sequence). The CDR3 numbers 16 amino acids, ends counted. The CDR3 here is CASSLQGSGNIQYFGA.

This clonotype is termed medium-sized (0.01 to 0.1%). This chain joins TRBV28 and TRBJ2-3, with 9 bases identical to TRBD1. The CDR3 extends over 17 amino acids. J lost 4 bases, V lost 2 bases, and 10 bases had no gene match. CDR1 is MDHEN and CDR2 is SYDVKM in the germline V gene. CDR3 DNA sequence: TGTGCCAGCAGTTTACCGGGACAGGGAATGAACTCAGATACGCAGTATTTT. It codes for CASSLPGQGMNSDTQYF.

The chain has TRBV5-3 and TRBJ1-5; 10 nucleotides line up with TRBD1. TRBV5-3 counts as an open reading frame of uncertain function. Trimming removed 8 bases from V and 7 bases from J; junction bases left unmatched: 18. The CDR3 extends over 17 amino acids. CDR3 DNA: TGTGCCAGCAACCCTTCCTTAGGGACAGGGGCGGGGCAGCCCCAGCATTTT. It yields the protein CASNPSLGTGAGQPQHF.

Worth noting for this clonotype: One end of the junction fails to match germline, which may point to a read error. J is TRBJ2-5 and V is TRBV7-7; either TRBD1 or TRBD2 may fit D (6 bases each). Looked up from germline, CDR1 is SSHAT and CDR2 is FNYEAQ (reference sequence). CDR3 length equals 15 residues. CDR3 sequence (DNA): TGTGCTAGCAGCTTAAGTGGGGGGACACAAGAGACCCAGTACTTC. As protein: CASSLSGGTQETQYF.

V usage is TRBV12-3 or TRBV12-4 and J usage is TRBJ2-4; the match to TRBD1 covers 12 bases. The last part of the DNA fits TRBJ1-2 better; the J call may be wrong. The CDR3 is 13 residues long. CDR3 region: CASSPGQGAGYTF. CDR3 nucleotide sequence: TGTGCCAGCAGTCCGGGACAGGGGGCTGGCTACACCTTC.

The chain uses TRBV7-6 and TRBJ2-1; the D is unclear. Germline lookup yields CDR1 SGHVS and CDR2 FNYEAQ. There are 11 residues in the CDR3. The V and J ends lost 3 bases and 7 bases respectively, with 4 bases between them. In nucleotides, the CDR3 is TGTGCCAGCAGCTTGGAGAATGAGCAGTTCTTC. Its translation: CASSLENEQFF.

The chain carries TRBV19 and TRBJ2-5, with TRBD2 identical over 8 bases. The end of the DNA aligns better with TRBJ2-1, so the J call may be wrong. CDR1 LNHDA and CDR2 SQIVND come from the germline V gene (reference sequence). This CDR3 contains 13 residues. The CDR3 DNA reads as TGTGCCAGTACGGGGGGGCCCATAAATGAGCAGTTCTTC. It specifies CASTGGPINEQFF.

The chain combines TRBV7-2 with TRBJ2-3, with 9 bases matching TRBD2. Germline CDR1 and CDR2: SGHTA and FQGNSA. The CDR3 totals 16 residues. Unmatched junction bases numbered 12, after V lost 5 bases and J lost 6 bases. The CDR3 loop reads CASSKGEAGGRDTQYF. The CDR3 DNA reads TGTGCCAGCAGCAAGGGAGAAGCGGGAGGCAGGGATACGCAGTATTTT.

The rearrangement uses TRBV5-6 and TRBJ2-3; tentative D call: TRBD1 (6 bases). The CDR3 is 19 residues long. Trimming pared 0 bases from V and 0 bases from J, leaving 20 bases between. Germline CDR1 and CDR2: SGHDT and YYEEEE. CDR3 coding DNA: TGTGCCAGCAGCTTGGGTCAACAGGGTTACCAATCTAGCACAGATACGCAGTATTTT. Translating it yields CASSLGQQGYQSSTDTQYF.

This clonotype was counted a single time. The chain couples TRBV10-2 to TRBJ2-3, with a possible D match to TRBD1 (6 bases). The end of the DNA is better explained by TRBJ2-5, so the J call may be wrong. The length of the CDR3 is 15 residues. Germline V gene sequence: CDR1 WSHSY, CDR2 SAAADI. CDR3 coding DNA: TGCGCCAGCAGTGAGTCGACCAGGGGTAGAGAGACCCAGTACTTC. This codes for CASSESTRGRETQYF.

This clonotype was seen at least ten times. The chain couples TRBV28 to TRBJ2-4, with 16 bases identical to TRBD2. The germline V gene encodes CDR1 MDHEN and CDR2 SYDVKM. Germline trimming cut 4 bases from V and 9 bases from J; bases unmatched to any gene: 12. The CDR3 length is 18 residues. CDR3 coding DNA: TGTGCCAGCAGTTCACATACCGGGACTAGCGGGAGGGCTGGCATTCAGTACTTC. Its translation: CASSSHTGTSGRAGIQYF.

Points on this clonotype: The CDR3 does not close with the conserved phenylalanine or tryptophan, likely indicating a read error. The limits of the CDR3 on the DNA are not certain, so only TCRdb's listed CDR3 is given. CDR3 region: CASSLTVANGYTFGS. The chain links TRBV7-4 to TRBJ2-1; the D call of TRBD1 is as the table states it, not checked on the DNA. From its first to its last residue, the CDR3 has 15 amino acids. From germline, CDR1 is SGHVT and CDR2 SQSDAQ.

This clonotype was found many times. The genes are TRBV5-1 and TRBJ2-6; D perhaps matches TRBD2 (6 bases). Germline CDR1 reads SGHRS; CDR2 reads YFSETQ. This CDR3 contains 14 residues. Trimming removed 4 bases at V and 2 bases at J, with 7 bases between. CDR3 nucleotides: TGCGCCAGCAGCAGGGAGGCTGGGGCCAACGTCCTGACTTTC. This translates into CASSREAGANVLTF.

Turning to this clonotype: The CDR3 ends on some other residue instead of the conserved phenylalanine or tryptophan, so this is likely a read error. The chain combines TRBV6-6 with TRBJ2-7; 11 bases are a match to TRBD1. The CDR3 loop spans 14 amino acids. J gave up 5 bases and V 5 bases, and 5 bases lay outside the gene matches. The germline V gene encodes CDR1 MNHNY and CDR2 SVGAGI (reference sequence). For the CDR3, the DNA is TGTGCCAGCAGTGATTGGACAGGGGGCAACGAGCAGTACTTA. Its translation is CASSDWTGGNEQYL.

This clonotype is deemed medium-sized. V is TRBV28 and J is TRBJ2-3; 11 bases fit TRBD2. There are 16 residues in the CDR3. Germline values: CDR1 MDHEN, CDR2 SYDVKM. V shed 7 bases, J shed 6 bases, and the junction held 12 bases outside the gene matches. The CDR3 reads CASTEILAGGSDTQYF. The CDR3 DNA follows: TGTGCCAGCACCGAAATTCTAGCGGGAGGATCGGATACGCAGTATTTT.